This record looks at one TCR beta chain sequence and its context. The data stem from a study of blood T cell repertoires in COVID-19. Study-wide context: The study drew acute and convalescent COVID-19 samples from the United States, Italy and Spain. From T cells, B-cell-depleted T cells, or PBMCs came the material, which was cDNA or gDNA.

As handled by the study authors: Estimated nucleated cell counts came from reference gene primer amplification. Here immunoSEQ multiplex PCR was the method, and the copy in TCRdb shows in-frame clones only, minus some. That table supplies the V and J calls and clone size; D and trimming were determined from the DNA. The data show 250,000 to 300,000 clones, 80% to 85% seen once. The sample taken for sequencing was peripheral blood. The receptor's source is an older woman with active or convalescent COVID-19.

This chain's CDR3 is CASSPQGLAGLSSYNEQFF. The CDR3 region has the DNA TGTGCCAGCAGCCCACAGGGACTAGCGGGGCTAAGCTCCTACAATGAGCAGTTCTTC. The chain employs TRBV9 and TRBJ2-1, with 13 bases aligning to TRBD2. V shed 4 bases and J 0 bases; nucleotides not matched to a gene: 10. The CDR3 length is 19 residues. Looked up from germline, CDR1 is SGDLS and CDR2 is YYNGEE.